This TCR beta chain is from a study of radiation and T cells in renal cell carcinoma. Study findings and constraints: In blood, top tumor clones expanded by 2 weeks, shrinking by 4.

Clones were read by immunoSEQ multiplex PCR, and TCRdb kept only the in-frame ones, dropping some. Of 40,000 to 50,000 clones listed, approximately 83% are singletons. Time point here: baseline pretreatment blood. Stated treatment: 15 Gy SBRT to primary tumor, nephrectomy 4 weeks later. The patient's renal cell carcinoma had clear cell pathology. The CDR3 consists of 16 residues. CDR1 and CDR2 (germline): SGHAT, FQNNGV. Trimming took off 5 bases at V and 0 bases at J, with 15 bases between the two ends. A remark on this clone: Its antigen is unknown.

V is TRBV11-2 and J is TRBJ2-3; the D gene could be TRBD1 or TRBD2 (5 bases each). The receptor's source is an older woman with renal cell carcinoma. Specimen: blood, collected from a patient whose treatment included radiotherapy and nephrectomy. CDR3 bases: TGTGCCAGCAGCCGGGACGGGGCCCTAAGCACAGATACGCAGTATTTT. Translated: CASSRDGALSTDTQYF.